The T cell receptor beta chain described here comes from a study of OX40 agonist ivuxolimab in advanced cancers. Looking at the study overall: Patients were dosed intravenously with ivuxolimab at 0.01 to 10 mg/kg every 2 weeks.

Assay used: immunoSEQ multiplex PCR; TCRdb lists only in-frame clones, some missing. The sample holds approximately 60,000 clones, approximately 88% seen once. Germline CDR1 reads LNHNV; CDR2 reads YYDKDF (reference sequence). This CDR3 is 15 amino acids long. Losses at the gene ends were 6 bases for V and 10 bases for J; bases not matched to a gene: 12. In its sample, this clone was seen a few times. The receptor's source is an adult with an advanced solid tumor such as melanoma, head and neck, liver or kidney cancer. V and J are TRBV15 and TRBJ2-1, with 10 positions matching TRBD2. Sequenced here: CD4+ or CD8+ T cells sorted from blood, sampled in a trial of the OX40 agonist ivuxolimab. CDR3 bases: TGTGCCACCAGTAGAAACTCAGCGGGGGGGCAGGAGCAGTTCTTC. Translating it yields CATSRNSAGGQEQFF.